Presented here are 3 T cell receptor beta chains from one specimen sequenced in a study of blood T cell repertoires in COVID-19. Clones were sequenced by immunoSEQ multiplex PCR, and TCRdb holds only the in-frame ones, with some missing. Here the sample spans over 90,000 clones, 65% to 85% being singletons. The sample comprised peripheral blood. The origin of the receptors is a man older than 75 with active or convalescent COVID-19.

CDR3 in DNA: TGTGCCAGCAGTTACACAACCGGGACAGGGGGTGCTCCGGGCAATCAGCCCCAGCATTTT. Translated: CASSYTTGTGGAPGNQPQHF. The V call is TRBV6-2 or TRBV6-3, the J call TRBJ1-5, with 11 bases matching TRBD1. The CDR3 extends over 20 amino acids. With V trimmed by 2 bases and J by 2 bases, 14 bases remained unmatched. CDR1 is MNHEY and CDR2 is SVGEGT in the germline V gene.

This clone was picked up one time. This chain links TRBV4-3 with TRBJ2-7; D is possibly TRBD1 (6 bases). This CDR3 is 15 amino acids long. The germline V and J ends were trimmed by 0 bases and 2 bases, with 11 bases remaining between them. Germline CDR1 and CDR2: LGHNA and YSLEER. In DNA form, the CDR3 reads TGCGCCAGCAGCCAAGAACGGACAGAGACCTACGAGCAGTACTTC. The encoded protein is CASSQERTETYEQYF.

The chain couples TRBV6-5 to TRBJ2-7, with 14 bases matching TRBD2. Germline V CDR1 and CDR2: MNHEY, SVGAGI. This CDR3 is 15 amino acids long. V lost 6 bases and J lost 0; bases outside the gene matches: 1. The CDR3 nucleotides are TGTGCCAGCAGGGGACTAGCGGGGGACTCCTACGAGCAGTACTTC. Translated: CASRGLAGDSYEQYF.